This entry is about one T cell receptor beta chain. The record originates from a study of blood T cell repertoires in COVID-19. Study in general: Acute-phase and convalescent COVID-19 samples originated in the United States, Italy and Spain. PBMCs, B-cell-depleted T cells, or T cells were the source of the cDNA or gDNA that made up the material.

Original data processing: Amplification with reference gene primers provided the estimates of nucleated cell counts. Profiled with immunoSEQ multiplex PCR; TCRdb holds only in-frame clones, not every one. D and trimming were read from the DNA, whereas the V and J calls and clone size are those reported in that table. The data contain 150,000 or so clones, approximately 90% of them singletons. The germline V and J ends were trimmed by 10 bases and 2 bases, with 12 bases remaining between them. This CDR3 has 12 amino acids. In germline, CDR1 is ENHRY, CDR2 SYGVKD. The clonotype was recovered from a man aged 18 to 29 with COVID-19, enrolled during active disease. The material sequenced was peripheral blood. The chain carries TRBV10-3 and TRBJ2-7; a possible D gene is TRBD2 (5 bases). The CDR3 reads CATREHPYEQYF. DNA for the CDR3: TGTGCCACACGGGAACATCCCTACGAGCAGTACTTC.